The entry below describes one T cell receptor (beta chain). This sample is part of a study of T cell responses to AZD1222 COVID-19 vaccine. CDR3 length: 14 residues. Trimming shortened V by 6 bases and J by 5 bases, and 13 bases separated the two germline ends. The germline CDR1 and CDR2 sequences are MNHEY and SVGAGI. TCRdb's table, derived via immunoSEQ multiplex PCR, lists solely in-frame clones and lacks some. The data hold about 120,000 clones, with about 83% observed a single time. This chain links TRBV6-5 with TRBJ2-2; tentative D call: TRBD2 (6 bases). The clonotype originates from an adult in good health. Source: peripheral blood, taken on day 0 of AZD1222 vaccination. CDR3 protein: CASRSGVLTGELFF. CDR3 in DNA: TGTGCCAGCAGATCGGGAGTTTTGACCGGGGAGCTGTTTTTT.